This T cell receptor beta chain was sequenced during a study of read filtering for tumor transcriptome and immune sequencing. The CDR3 covers 16 residues. From germline, CDR1 is ENHRY and CDR2 SYGVKD. From 300 to 450 ng of RNA, a library with molecular barcoded alpha/delta and beta/gamma adaptors was made. One entry per CDR3 protein results from TCRdb running MiXCR on the reads. The table has about 130,000 distinct CDR3 sequences, 13% seen once. Concerning this clonotype itself: The junction departs from the called germline gene at one end, perhaps through a read error.

Sequenced input: a population of CD138-negative cells sorted from bone marrow. The V call is TRBV10-3, the J call TRBJ2-3; 10 bases fit TRBD2. The sequence was obtained from a donor over 35 with multiple myeloma. The CDR3 bases are TGTACCATCAGTGACACTAGCGGGGCGCACACAGATACGCAGTATTTT. It codes for CTISDTSGAHTDTQYF.